A single sample is the source of the 2 T cell receptor beta chains below, sequenced in a study of blood T cell repertoires in COVID-19. Clones were read by immunoSEQ multiplex PCR, and TCRdb kept only the in-frame ones, dropping some. The table includes 75,000 to 100,000 clones, approximately 86% detected once. Specimen: peripheral blood. The receptors were gathered from a woman of 80 years or more with acute or convalescent COVID-19.

V gene TRBV7-9 combines with J gene TRBJ2-1; 9 bases match TRBD1. The trim removed 3 bases at V and 9 bases at J, leaving 6 bases unmatched. Germline CDR1 and CDR2: SEHNR and FQNEAQ (reference sequence). The CDR3 covers 14 residues. The DNA of the CDR3 is TGTGCCAGCAGCTTGGGACAGGGTAGAGGTGAGCAGTTCTTC. This gives the protein CASSLGQGRGEQFF.

The V and J genes are TRBV5-1 and TRBJ1-3, with D uncertain. The CDR3 is made up of 15 amino acids. V lost 0 bases and J lost 0, with 7 bases in between. Germline V CDR1 and CDR2: SGHRS, YFSETQ. The CDR3 protein is CASSLEVRSGNTIYF. CDR3 sequence (DNA): TGCGCCAGCAGCTTGGAAGTGCGCTCTGGAAACACCATATATTTT.